This T cell receptor (beta chain) was profiled in a study of CD8 T cell repertoires and HIV-1 epitope variants. With respect to this clone: The antigen remains undetermined.

The assay was immunoSEQ multiplex PCR, and TCRdb's table has in-frame clones only and misses some. The sample consists of 3,000 to 4,500 clones, under 70% of them appearing once. Germline V gives CDR1 LNHDA, CDR2 SQIVND (reference sequence). V was shortened by 6 bases and J by 2 bases, with 12 bases between the two germline ends. The CDR3 runs to 14 residues. The sample was cultured CD8+ T cells derived from PBMCs. The receptor's source is a male donor with HIV. The J gene is TRBJ2-3, the V gene TRBV19; D is perhaps TRBD1 (6 bases). The CDR3, as DNA: TGTGCCAGTAGCCGGACAGAAATCACAGATACGCAGTATTTT. It translates to CASSRTEITDTQYF.